These T cell receptor beta chains were read from a single sample in a study of cytomegalovirus exposure and HLA in healthy donors. Profiling relied on immunoSEQ multiplex PCR, and the TCRdb table lists in-frame clones only, not all of them. Here the sample spans approximately 150,000 clones, about four fifths being singletons. Specimen: PBMCs. These receptor sequences come from a male donor in good health and CMV-seronegative. The CDR3 runs from the conserved cysteine through the conserved F or W. A D gene is named only where the DNA matches it firmly. Size is stated for part of the rows, as once, few or many counts, or as a class when the clone is expanded.

J	D	size	V	CDR3	DNA
TRBJ2-3	TRBD1	NA	TRBV5-1	CASSLDRVGTDTQYF	TGCGCCAGCAGCCTCGACAGGGTTGGGACAGATACGCAGTATTTT
TRBJ2-7	NA	few	TRBV9	CASSVGTFLGDEQYF	TGTGCCAGCAGCGTAGGGACTTTCCTGGGAGACGAGCAGTACTTC
TRBJ2-5	NA	few	TRBV4-3	CASHGETQYF	TGCGCCAGCCACGGAGAGACCCAGTACTTC
TRBJ2-7	TRBD2	few	TRBV5-6	CASSLWTSGKYEQYF	TGTGCCAGCAGCTTGTGGACTAGCGGGAAGTACGAGCAGTACTTC
TRBJ1-1	NA	once	TRBV29-1	CSVESGTEAFF	TGCAGCGTTGAATCCGGCACTGAAGCTTTCTTT
TRBJ2-7	NA	NA	TRBV7-2	CASSNSEGYEQYF	TGTGCCAGCAGCAACTCAGAGGGTTACGAGCAGTACTTC
TRBJ2-7	TRBD2	NA	TRBV30	CAWGELAGQGEYGEQYF	TGTGCCTGGGGGGAACTAGCGGGACAAGGCGAATACGGCGAGCAGTACTTC
TRBJ1-2	NA	NA	TRBV6-6	CASSYSSTSRYGYTF	TGTGCCAGCAGTTACTCCTCGACTTCCCGCTATGGCTACACCTTC
TRBJ2-1	TRBD2	NA	TRBV7-9	CASSLGGGRANEQFF	TGTGCCAGCAGCTTAGGGGGCGGGAGGGCGAATGAGCAGTTCTTC
TRBJ1-5	NA	NA	TRBV6-6	CASKGVDQPQHF	TGTGCCAGCAAGGGGGTGGATCAGCCCCAGCATTTT
TRBJ1-1	TRBD1	NA	TRBV13	CASSFRGQLNTEAFF	TGTGCCAGCAGCTTCCGGGGACAGCTGAACACTGAAGCTTTCTTT
TRBJ2-7	TRBD1	NA	TRBV27	CASSLGTGRYEQYF	TGTGCCAGCAGTTTGGGGACAGGGCGTTACGAGCAGTACTTC
TRBJ2-3	NA	NA	TRBV10-1	CASLDTQYF	TGCGCCTCTCTAGATACGCAGTATTTT
TRBJ1-3	NA	few	TRBV4-2	CASSQAAMGAIYF	TGTGCCAGCAGCCAAGCCGCAATGGGGGCAATATATTTT
TRBJ2-7	NA	NA	TRBV5-6	CASSSARNPTDEQYF	TGTGCCAGCAGCTCCGCCCGTAATCCGACAGACGAGCAGTACTTC
TRBJ2-7	NA	NA	TRBV9	CASSVGGTYEQYF	TGTGCCAGCAGCGTGGGCGGGACCTACGAGCAGTACTTC
TRBJ1-2	TRBD1	NA	TRBV27	CASSLSGDRDGYTF	TGTGCCAGCAGTCTGTCCGGGGACAGGGATGGCTACACCTTC
TRBJ2-7	TRBD1	once	TRBV5-4	CASSDADRPSNEQYF	TGTGCCAGCAGTGATGCGGACAGGCCCTCAAACGAGCAGTACTTC
TRBJ1-1	TRBD1	NA	TRBV19	CASSIRDSFLNTEAFF	TGTGCCAGTAGTATCCGGGACAGCTTTTTGAACACTGAAGCTTTCTTT
TRBJ1-1	NA	NA	TRBV6-1	CASRLTGTHAEAFF	TGTGCCAGCAGATTAACCGGGACTCACGCTGAAGCTTTCTTT
TRBJ2-7	NA	NA	TRBV5-1	CASSLGLGVHYEQYF	TGCGCCAGCAGCTTGGGCCTAGGGGTTCACTACGAGCAGTACTTC
TRBJ2-7	NA	NA	TRBV27	CASRSARYEQYF	TGTGCCAGCAGGTCAGCGCGTTACGAGCAGTACTTC
TRBJ1-1	NA	once	TRBV27	CASSLRFGNTEAFF	TGTGCCAGCAGTTTACGGTTTGGGAACACTGAAGCTTTCTTT
TRBJ2-7	NA	NA	TRBV4-3	CASSQLLAGPYEQYF	TGCGCCAGCAGCCAACTCCTAGCTGGTCCATACGAGCAGTACTTC
TRBJ2-2	NA	NA	TRBV6-6	CASSYRLARNTGELFF	TGTGCCAGCAGTTACAGGCTAGCGCGGAACACCGGGGAGCTGTTTTTT
TRBJ2-7	NA	NA	TRBV4-1	CASSHPDTPYEQYF	TGCGCCAGCAGCCACCCTGACACCCCCTACGAGCAGTACTTC
TRBJ1-1	TRBD1	few	TRBV5-1	CASSSGGDRGAFF	TGCGCCAGCAGCTCGGGAGGAGACAGGGGAGCTTTCTTT
TRBJ2-7	NA	NA	TRBV5-4	CASSSVVGRGRYEQYF	TGTGCCAGCAGCTCTGTGGTCGGGCGGGGGCGCTACGAGCAGTACTTC
TRBJ1-2	TRBD1	NA	TRBV19	CASSATGGFDGYTF	TGTGCCAGTAGTGCTACAGGGGGCTTCGATGGCTACACCTTC
TRBJ2-7	NA	NA	TRBV28	CASSFFVQGPYEQYF	TGTGCCAGCAGTTTTTTCGTGCAGGGCCCCTACGAGCAGTACTTC
TRBJ1-2	NA	NA	TRBV11-2	CASSLGVLGYTF	TGTGCCAGCAGCTTAGGCGTCCTGGGCTACACCTTC
TRBJ1-1	TRBD1	once	TRBV28	CASTRDRAVGRAFF	TGTGCCAGCACAAGGGACAGGGCGGTAGGGCGGGCTTTCTTT
TRBJ1-5	NA	once	TRBV6-1	CASSTGDQPQHF	TGTGCCAGCTCCACGGGGGATCAGCCCCAGCATTTT
TRBJ2-1	TRBD2	NA	TRBV4-3	CASTASRTSGSIEQFF	TGCGCCAGCACCGCTTCCCGGACTAGCGGGAGCATTGAGCAGTTCTTC
TRBJ2-7	NA	NA	TRBV6-5	CASSYSVAGSYEQYF	TGTGCCAGCAGTTACTCGGTGGCGGGGTCCTACGAGCAGTACTTC
TRBJ2-7	TRBD2	NA	TRBV9	CASSVGGRAPYEQYF	TGTGCCAGCAGCGTAGGCGGGAGGGCCCCCTACGAGCAGTACTTC
TRBJ1-3	NA	NA	TRBV5-6	CARSLWGGQGNTIYF	TGTGCCCGCAGCTTGTGGGGAGGGCAAGGAAACACCATATATTTT
TRBJ2-3	TRBD1	NA	TRBV5-1	CASSSTPRDSGTDTQYF	TGCGCCAGCAGCTCAACCCCTCGGGACAGCGGCACAGATACGCAGTATTTT
TRBJ2-3	NA	NA	TRBV11-1	CASSAQGSGDTQYF	TGTGCCAGCAGCGCCCAGGGATCAGGTGATACGCAGTATTTT
TRBJ2-1	NA	NA	TRBV21-1	CASSKGGIGVTEYNEQFF	TGTGCCAGCAGCAAAGGCGGGATAGGGGTGACGGAATACAATGAGCAGTTCTTC
TRBJ1-5	NA	NA	TRBV28	CASSHQDQPQHF	TGTGCCAGCAGTCATCAGGATCAGCCCCAGCATTTT
TRBJ2-3	NA	once	TRBV28	CASSLSSAGTDTQYF	TGTGCCAGCAGTTTATCGAGCGCGGGCACAGATACGCAGTATTTT
TRBJ2-7	TRBD2	NA	TRBV19	CASSAWLAGGQYEQYF	TGTGCCAGTAGTGCTTGGTTAGCGGGAGGTCAATACGAGCAGTACTTC
TRBJ2-2	TRBD1	NA	TRBV4-1	CASSAPGQGRITGELFF	TGCGCCAGCAGCGCGCCGGGACAGGGGCGTATAACCGGGGAGCTGTTTTTT
TRBJ2-3	NA	NA	TRBV6-5	CASRRDSADTQYF	TGTGCCAGCAGAAGGGACTCGGCAGATACGCAGTATTTT
TRBJ1-1	NA	NA	TRBV6-5	CASSYGQNTEAFF	TGTGCCAGCAGCTACGGCCAGAACACTGAAGCTTTCTTT
TRBJ2-5	TRBD2	NA	TRBV7-9	CASSHPLAGVRETQYF	TGTGCCAGCAGCCATCCTCTAGCGGGAGTGAGGGAGACCCAGTACTTC
TRBJ2-5	NA	NA	TRBV29-1	CSVDGGATEETQYF	TGCAGCGTTGATGGAGGGGCCACCGAAGAGACCCAGTACTTC
TRBJ1-3	TRBD1	NA	TRBV5-1	CASSVTYRGVPGNTIYF	TGCGCCAGCAGCGTTACCTACAGGGGGGTCCCTGGAAACACCATATATTTT
TRBJ1-5	NA	NA	TRBV15	CATSRGQGNQPQHF	TGTGCCACCAGCAGAGGCCAGGGGAATCAGCCCCAGCATTTT
TRBJ2-7	TRBD1	NA	TRBV9	CASSPGTGYEQYF	TGTGCCAGCAGCCCCGGGACAGGGTACGAGCAGTACTTC
TRBJ2-1	TRBD2	NA	TRBV6-4	CASSSVLAGGPQFF	TGTGCCAGCAGCTCCGTACTAGCGGGAGGGCCCCAGTTCTTC
TRBJ1-5	NA	NA	TRBV2	CASTMTGGTNQPQHF	TGTGCCAGCACGATGACAGGAGGAACCAACCAGCCCCAGCATTTT
TRBJ2-5	NA	NA	TRBV6-5	CASSYSSGEVAETQYF	TGTGCCAGCAGTTACTCGAGCGGTGAAGTTGCGGAGACCCAGTACTTC
TRBJ1-3	NA	NA	TRBV7-2	CASSLRGSGNTIYF	TGTGCCAGCAGCCTCCGGGGCTCTGGAAACACCATATATTTT
TRBJ2-7	NA	NA	TRBV13	CASSLEDSYEQYF	TGTGCCAGCAGCCTAGAGGACAGCTACGAGCAGTACTTC
TRBJ1-2	NA	NA	TRBV6-1	CASRGTLAGYTF	TGTGCCAGCAGGGGGACTTTAGCTGGCTACACCTTC
TRBJ2-7	TRBD2	once	TRBV27	CASSLAGLGSYEQYF	TGTGCCAGCAGTTTGGCGGGACTAGGTTCCTACGAGCAGTACTTC
TRBJ2-5	TRBD2	NA	TRBV10-3	CAISEGTSIQETQYF	TGTGCCATCAGTGAGGGGACTAGTATACAAGAGACCCAGTACTTC